This is a list of T cell receptor beta chains from one sample in a study of blood T cell repertoires in COVID-19. Method: immunoSEQ multiplex PCR; TCRdb's copy keeps in-frame clones and lacks some. The table records some 180,000 clones, roughly 82% of them present only once. Sequencing input: peripheral blood. The receptors stem from a human donor in a cohort sampled during active COVID-19. CDR3s include the opening cysteine and the closing phenylalanine or tryptophan. D genes are given only for firm matches. The listing skips clone size in some rows; elsewhere it reads once, few, many or a size class.

j_gene,abundance,v_gene,d_gene,CDR3aa,CDR3nt
TRBJ2-4,-,TRBV4-1,-,CASSQVGGPTKNIQYF,TGCGCCAGCAGCCAAGTCGGGGGGCCAACCAAAAACATTCAGTACTTC
TRBJ2-7,-,TRBV28,-,CASSSEGPRSYEQYF,TGTGCCAGCAGTTCGGAGGGGCCCCGTTCCTACGAGCAGTACTTC
TRBJ2-7,-,TRBV11-2,-,CASSFFVQGSYEQYF,TGTGCCAGCAGCTTCTTCGTACAGGGAAGTTACGAGCAGTACTTC
TRBJ2-2,-,TRBV27,-,CASTPLSGRNTGELFF,TGTGCCAGCACTCCTCTAAGTGGGAGAAACACCGGGGAGCTGTTTTTT
TRBJ2-2,-,TRBV5-1,TRBD1,CASSLGGTEGTGELFF,TGCGCCAGCAGCTTGGGAGGGACAGAAGGGACCGGGGAGCTGTTTTTT
TRBJ2-7,-,TRBV5-1,TRBD1,CASSFTTGQWDEQYF,TGCGCCAGCAGCTTCACGACAGGGCAGTGGGACGAGCAGTACTTC
TRBJ1-5,few,TRBV28,TRBD1,CASRRDRVGANQPQHF,TGTGCCAGCAGACGAGACAGGGTCGGGGCTAATCAGCCCCAGCATTTT
TRBJ1-1,-,TRBV12-5,TRBD1,CASVRTGINTEAFF,TGTGCTAGTGTCAGGACAGGGATCAACACTGAAGCTTTCTTT
TRBJ1-3,few,TRBV5-6,-,CASSSEVYSGNTIYF,TGTGCCAGCAGCTCGGAGGTATACTCTGGAAACACCATATATTTT
TRBJ1-1,-,TRBV11-2,TRBD1,CASSLGQGTPNTEAFF,TGTGCCAGCAGCTTGGGACAGGGGACTCCGAACACTGAAGCTTTCTTT
TRBJ2-3,-,TRBV19,TRBD1,CASSGTGTGSSPAYF,TGTGCCAGTAGTGGGACCGGGACAGGTTCATCTCCTGCGTATTTT
TRBJ2-1,-,TRBV18,-,CASSVQVSPEQFF,TGTGCCAGCTCAGTGCAGGTGTCGCCTGAGCAGTTCTTC
TRBJ2-1,-,TRBV7-2,-,CASSFPAGLSYNEQFF,TGTGCCAGCAGCTTTCCGGCGGGCCTCTCCTACAATGAGCAGTTCTTC
TRBJ2-7,-,TRBV30,TRBD1,CAWSALPGTGFGEQYF,TGTGCCTGGAGTGCCCTCCCCGGGACAGGGTTTGGCGAGCAGTACTTC
TRBJ2-1,-,TRBV23-1,TRBD1,CASSHRDRYNEQFF,TGCGCCAGCAGTCACAGGGACAGATACAATGAGCAGTTCTTC
TRBJ2-5,-,TRBV5-5,TRBD2,CASSPGLAGGGRQETQYF,TGTGCCAGCAGCCCCGGACTAGCGGGAGGAGGTCGGCAAGAGACCCAGTACTTC
TRBJ2-3,-,TRBV7-9,-,CASSHGGSTDTQYF,TGTGCCAGCAGTCATGGGGGGAGCACAGATACGCAGTATTTT
TRBJ2-2,-,TRBV4-1,TRBD2,CASSQGGLANTGELFF,TGCGCCAGCAGCCAAGGGGGACTAGCAAACACCGGGGAGCTGTTTTTT
TRBJ2-3,-,TRBV24-1,-,CATSDPFGGVTDTQYF,TGTGCCACCAGTGATCCCTTTGGCGGGGTGACAGATACGCAGTATTTT
TRBJ2-1,-,TRBV10-3,TRBD2,CAISERVGLAVEGEWQFF,TGTGCCATCAGTGAAAGGGTCGGACTAGCGGTAGAGGGTGAGTGGCAGTTCTTC
TRBJ2-1,-,TRBV4-1,TRBD2,CASSQGSSGRSSYSFGEQFF,TGCGCCAGCAGCCAGGGTAGTAGCGGGAGATCCTCCTATTCCTTTGGTGAGCAGTTCTTC
TRBJ1-5,-,TRBV30,-,CAWRGGQNSNQPQHF,TGTGCCTGGAGAGGAGGCCAGAATAGCAATCAGCCCCAGCATTTT
TRBJ1-6,-,TRBV18,-,CASEDGGETLHF,TGTGCCAGCGAGGACGGGGGAGAGACCCTCCACTTT
TRBJ1-6,-,TRBV7-6,-,CASSLELNSPLHF,TGTGCCAGCAGCTTAGAACTGAATTCACCCCTCCACTTT
TRBJ2-5,-,TRBV2,-,CASSEAGLTGGGETQYF,TGTGCCAGCAGTGAAGCGGGACTGACGGGGGGCGGGGAGACCCAGTACTTC
TRBJ2-3,few,TRBV7-6,-,CASSLGQGRASTDTQYF,TGTGCCAGCAGCTTAGGGCAGGGCAGAGCTAGCACAGATACGCAGTATTTT
TRBJ2-4,-,TRBV18,TRBD1,CASSRTGEAKNIQYF,TGTGCCAGCTCCCGGACAGGGGAAGCCAAAAACATTCAGTACTTC
TRBJ2-7,once,TRBV11-2,TRBD1,CASSFSGDRTYEQYF,TGTGCCAGCAGCTTTTCCGGGGACAGAACCTACGAGCAGTACTTC
TRBJ2-3,-,TRBV7-9,TRBD1,CASSSTRDRGTDTQYF,TGTGCCAGCAGCTCGACCCGGGACAGGGGCACAGATACGCAGTATTTT
TRBJ1-1,-,TRBV7-9,-,CASSLTGRRTEAFF,TGTGCCAGCAGCCTAACAGGGAGACGTACTGAAGCTTTCTTT
TRBJ2-5,-,TRBV24-1,TRBD1,CATSETGVAVEETQYF,TGTGCCACCAGTGAGACAGGGGTTGCGGTGGAAGAGACCCAGTACTTC
TRBJ2-1,-,TRBV3-1/TRBV3-2,-,CASSPISGRRRRSYNEQFF,TGTGCCAGCAGCCCAATATCGGGAAGGCGGAGGCGCTCCTACAATGAGCAGTTCTTC
TRBJ2-2,-,TRBV7-9,-,CASSLLGPAGGELFF,TGTGCCAGCAGCTTATTAGGTCCAGCGGGCGGGGAGCTGTTTTTT
TRBJ2-1,-,TRBV24-1,TRBD1,CATSDFSDRDNEQFF,TGTGCCACCAGTGATTTCTCGGACAGGGACAATGAGCAGTTCTTC
TRBJ2-1,-,TRBV12-3/TRBV12-4,-,CASSFYRGEQFF,TGTGCCAGCAGTTTCTATAGGGGGGAGCAGTTCTTC
TRBJ2-7,-,TRBV28,TRBD2,CASKSVRLAGVDEQYF,TGTGCCAGCAAATCGGTCAGGCTAGCGGGAGTCGACGAGCAGTACTTC
TRBJ2-7,-,TRBV19,TRBD1,CASSIGDRVGEQYF,TGTGCCAGTAGTATAGGGGACAGGGTTGGCGAGCAGTACTTC
TRBJ2-1,-,TRBV27,TRBD1,CASSLINGDRGYNEQFF,TGTGCCAGCAGTTTAATAAATGGGGACAGGGGCTACAATGAGCAGTTCTTC
TRBJ1-1,-,TRBV6-4,-,CASSKEGNTEAFF,TGTGCCAGCTCCAAGGAGGGTAACACTGAAGCTTTCTTT
TRBJ2-7,-,TRBV7-2,-,CASSLVRREQYF,TGTGCCAGCAGCTTAGTTCGTCGCGAGCAGTACTTC
TRBJ1-3,-,TRBV5-6,TRBD1,CASSRGTVTGNTIYF,TGTGCCAGCAGCCGGGGGACAGTGACTGGAAACACCATATATTTT
TRBJ2-2,-,TRBV10-1,TRBD2,CASSSGVNTGELFF,TGCGCCAGCTCTAGCGGGGTGAACACCGGGGAGCTGTTTTTT
TRBJ1-5,once,TRBV27,-,CASSYSGPHQPQHF,TGTGCCAGCAGTTATTCAGGGCCCCATCAGCCCCAGCATTTT
TRBJ1-5,-,TRBV28,-,CASSSPRQLGAHQPQHF,TGTGCCAGCAGTTCTCCCCGACAGTTGGGGGCTCATCAGCCCCAGCATTTT
TRBJ1-1,-,TRBV7-6,-,CASSPNGAEAFF,TGTGCCAGCAGTCCAAACGGGGCTGAAGCTTTCTTT
TRBJ1-3,-,TRBV10-3,-,CAISEEYSGNTIYF,TGTGCCATCAGTGAGGAGTACTCTGGAAACACCATATATTTT
TRBJ1-5,few,TRBV28,TRBD1,CASSSRGGTGISAQHF,TGTGCCAGCAGTTCCCGAGGGGGGACAGGGATTTCAGCCCAGCATTTT
TRBJ1-1,-,TRBV6-2/TRBV6-3,-,CASSYPGQIHTEAFF,TGTGCCAGCAGTTACCCAGGACAGATCCACACTGAAGCTTTCTTT
TRBJ2-1,-,TRBV27,TRBD2,CASSLSTGGDNEQFF,TGTGCCAGCAGTTTATCAACGGGAGGGGACAATGAGCAGTTCTTC
TRBJ2-7,once,TRBV29-1,-,CSVATGWRLGEQYF,TGCAGCGTTGCAACGGGATGGCGCCTCGGCGAGCAGTACTTC
TRBJ2-1,-,TRBV6-5,TRBD1,CASKGDSSYNEQFF,TGTGCCAGCAAGGGGGACAGTTCCTACAATGAGCAGTTCTTC
TRBJ2-7,-,TRBV27,-,CASSSPHGRRYEQYF,TGTGCCAGCAGTTCCCCGCACGGGAGAAGGTACGAGCAGTACTTC
TRBJ2-2,-,TRBV5-4,-,CASSQGPNTGELFF,TGTGCCAGCAGCCAGGGGCCTAACACCGGGGAGCTGTTTTTT
TRBJ2-2,-,TRBV5-1,TRBD1,CASSLVPGGYTGELFF,TGCGCCAGCAGCTTGGTTCCAGGGGGCTACACCGGGGAGCTGTTTTTT
TRBJ2-5,-,TRBV7-7,TRBD1,CASSPIRDRGKETQYF,TGTGCCAGCAGCCCGATCCGGGACAGGGGAAAAGAGACCCAGTACTTC